The clone carrying this TCR beta chain was detected ten times or more. Antigen specificity is unknown. The sample belongs to a study of regulatory T cells in long-lasting Graves disease. The wider study: A definition of persistent Graves' disease required over 5 years of antithyroid drugs plus positive TSH receptor antibodies.

Time point noted: persistent/refractory GD, antithyroid drugs over 5 years with positive TRAb. From PBMCs, RNA was extracted and then used to make the TCR library. HTBI primers from iRepertoire and Arm-PCR of CDR3 regions yielded the TCR beta libraries. Per the authors' pipeline: The identification of 50 to 65 TRBV and 14 TRBJ segments was made across samples. TCRdb re-called the multiplex PCR reads with MiXCR, one entry per CDR3 protein. None of the V and J calls come from the authors' own analysis; TCRdb made them. This sample carries some 450,000 distinct CDR3 sequences, 23% of them seen once, and the ten largest clones take around 24%. This CDR3 region has 15 residues. In germline, CDR1 is SGHRS, CDR2 YFSETQ. Trimming removed 0 bases at V and 3 bases at J, with 12 bases between. Findings of the study overall: Persistent cases favored TRBV28, TRBJ1-2 and TRBJ2-5. Accuracy was possibly reduced by small sample size.

The source of this sequence is a female donor with Graves disease. The sequences come from peripheral blood mononuclear cells (PBMCs), collected when the disease was refractory, from a patient treated with antithyroid drugs. The chain joins TRBV5-1 to TRBJ1-1; no reliable D call. DNA of the CDR3: TGCGCCAGCAGCTTGGTCCGGGTCTTGGACACTGAAGCTTTCTTT. Amino acids: CASSLVRVLDTEAFF.